The sequence of this TCR beta chain was determined in a study of cytomegalovirus exposure and HLA in healthy donors. The wider study: An earlier analysis found fewer than 140 million unique TCR beta sequences from around 180 million T cells. Early released data had roughly 81 million unique TCRs, all coming from HLA-typed donors.

The sample holds a few counts of this clone. Its specificity is not known. General observations from the study: Reports indicated that the classifier achieved high specificity and sensitivity in diagnosing cytomegalovirus status.

PCR involved 60 Vbeta and 13 Jbeta primers. Only in-frame clones appear in the TCRdb table, and some are missing; sequencing was by immunoSEQ multiplex PCR. In the table there are more than 80,000 clones, less than 85% of which are singletons. The CDR3 consists of 14 residues. CDR1 and CDR2 from the germline V gene are SGHAT and FQNNGV. V was pared by 2 bases and J by 2 bases, with 3 bases of the junction left unmatched. Sequences were obtained from PBMCs. The gene calls are TRBV11-2 and TRBJ2-7; 7 bases are shared with TRBD1. This TCR came from a man in his fifties or sixties in good health and CMV-seronegative. This CDR3 is CASSLWDSAYEQYF. CDR3 nucleotide sequence: TGTGCCAGCAGCTTATGGGACAGCGCCTACGAGCAGTACTTC.